The entry below gives a single T cell receptor beta chain sequence along with its context. Its cognate antigen is unknown. Trimming pared 3 bases from V and 7 bases from J, leaving 13 bases between. The CDR3 runs 13 residues. Per germline, CDR1 LGHNA and CDR2 YSLEER. These data originate in a study of cytomegalovirus exposure and HLA in healthy donors. The PCR ran on 60 Vbeta and 13 Jbeta primers. Libraries were prepared by immunoSEQ multiplex PCR; TCRdb keeps only in-frame clonotypes and omits some of them. The sample has 130,000 or so clones; 79% are singletons. General study points: Usually a TCR sequence was rare, but some public TCRs were found in many donors.

Sequenced sample: PBMCs. This TCR was sampled from a male donor in good health and CMV-seronegative. This rearrangement joins TRBV4-3 to TRBJ2-7; weak D call: TRBD1 (6 bases). The CDR3 region has the DNA TGCGCCAGCAGCCACCCAGGGGCGAGGGAGCAGTACTTC. This codes for CASSHPGAREQYF.